Following are 8 T cell receptor beta chains from one sample sequenced in a study of blood T cells in healthy people across ages. With a J-beta primer mix and a sample-barcoded 5' primer, a second PCR ran about 7 to 11 cycles. TCRdb fed the 5' RACE reads into MiXCR, producing one record per CDR3 protein. In the table there are 750,000 to 950,000 distinct CDR3 sequences, roughly 24% of which are singletons. These same records also appear under a second study, on T cells of mothers and their children.

The sample taken for sequencing was blood. Every receptor here comes from a boy between 10 and 17 years old in good health.

This clonotype appeared a few times. V gene TRBV20-1 combines with J gene TRBJ2-5; D is perhaps TRBD1 or TRBD2 (5 bases each). The CDR3 sequence is 13 residues long. Germline CDR1 is DFQATT and CDR2 is SNEGSKA (reference sequence). Trimming left V 5 bases short and J 7 bases short, with 17 bases between. The CDR3 is CSAGRDQAATQYF. The DNA of the CDR3 is TGCAGTGCTGGACGGGACCAGGCGGCGACCCAGTACTTC.

The chain couples TRBV19 to TRBJ1-5, with TRBD1 matching 7 bases. Germline CDR1 reads LNHDA; CDR2 reads SQIVND (reference sequence). J was trimmed by 3 bases and V by 8 bases; bases with no gene match: 13. The CDR3 spans 16 residues. Here the CDR3 reads CASQFDRDPFNQPQHF. CDR3 nucleotides: TGTGCCAGTCAATTCGACAGGGACCCCTTCAATCAGCCCCAGCATTTT. Based on the CDR3 plus reference TRBV19 and TRBJ1-5, the full variable domain is DGGITQSPKYLFRKEGQNVTLSCEQNLNHDAMYWYRQDPGQGLRLIYYSQIVNDFQKGDIAEGYSVSREKKESFPLTVTSAQKNPTAFYLCASQFDRDPFNQPQHFGDGTRLSIL.

The chain carries TRBV4-2 and TRBJ1-3; D is unresolved. The CDR3 runs to 17 residues. Germline-derived CDR1 and CDR2 are LGHNA and YNFKEQ. The V gene lost 0 bases and the J gene lost 0 bases, with 12 bases spanning the gap. The CDR3: CASSQEVVLHSGNTIYF. The CDR3 DNA reads TGTGCCAGCAGCCAAGAAGTGGTCCTCCACTCTGGAAACACCATATATTTT.

The chain links TRBV29-1 to TRBJ2-3; 7 nucleotides align to TRBD2. V shed 3 bases, J shed 7 bases, and the junction held 13 bases outside the gene matches. The CDR3 runs to 15 residues. Germline V lookup: CDR1 SQVTM, CDR2 ANQGSEA. The CDR3 loop is CSVELLAPGVNTQYF. Here the CDR3 DNA reads TGCAGCGTTGAGCTACTAGCGCCGGGGGTGAATACGCAGTATTTT.

This clonotype was seen at least ten times. The chain couples TRBV11-2 to TRBJ2-5; D unresolved. Germline-derived CDR1 and CDR2 are SGHAT and FQNNGV. The ends were cut back, 3 bases at V and 3 bases at J, with 8 bases in the middle. CDR3 length equals 13 residues. The CDR3 is CASSFGLEETQYF. The CDR3 DNA follows: TGTGCCAGCAGCTTTGGTCTCGAAGAGACCCAGTACTTC.

This clonotype turned up a few times. This rearrangement joins TRBV5-1 to TRBJ1-2, with D possibly TRBD1 on 5 matching bases. Per germline, CDR1 SGHRS and CDR2 YFSETQ. V lost 4 bases, J lost 4 bases, and 14 bases lay in between. CDR3 length equals 14 residues. In DNA form, the CDR3 reads TGCGCCAGCAGCCCGGTGGGGCTCGGCTATGGCTACACCTTC. Its translation is CASSPVGLGYGYTF.

Concerning this clonotype: A read error may explain this, as a much larger clone is one base away. The chain is built from TRBV12-3 or TRBV12-4 and TRBJ2-3; 8 nucleotides align to TRBD2. The CDR3 loop spans 16 amino acids. Trimming took 6 bases from V and 3 from J; bases not matched to a gene: 11. Here the CDR3 DNA reads TGTGCCAGCAGGGGGTACGGCGGGGGGAGAACAGATACGCAGTATTTT. Residues: CASRGYGGGRTDTQYF.

This clonotype turned up a few times. The rearrangement joins TRBV12-3 or TRBV12-4 to TRBJ2-5, with D perhaps TRBD1 (5 bases). The J call may be mistaken, given a closer DNA end match to TRBJ2-1. This CDR3 region has 12 residues. The CDR3 region has the DNA TGTGCCAGCGGGCCCAGGGTCAATGAGCAGTTCTTC. It yields the protein CASGPRVNEQFF.